This T cell receptor (beta chain) was found in a study of Ad26.COV2.S vaccination and SARS-CoV-2 variants. Overall study findings and caveats: Once vaccination had occurred, spike-specific CD8+ and CD4+ T cell responses reportedly showed substantial breadth.

The protocol was immunoSEQ multiplex PCR, while the TCRdb copy is restricted to in-frame clones and leaves out a portion. The sample carries about 440,000 clones, roughly 87% recorded once. Turning to this clone: Its antigen is unidentified.

Germline V gene data show CDR1 as KGHSH and CDR2 as LQKENI. Trimming removed 3 bases from V and 8 bases from J; junction bases left unmatched: 8. The CDR3 is 15 residues long. Treatment reported: 19 received Ad26.COV2.S at low or high dose, single or two shots; roughly 5 received placebo; per-sample allocation not given. The investigators took samples on day 63 after the first vaccine or placebo injection. The origin of this receptor is a person aged 18-60 years who received the Ad26.COV2.S COVID-19 vaccine or a placebo. Sequences were derived from peripheral blood, sampled in a trial of Ad26.COV2.S vaccine versus placebo. This sequence joins TRBV18 and TRBJ1-4; 8 bases map to TRBD1. This chain's CDR3 is CASSPKWDRREKLFF. The DNA of the CDR3 is TGTGCCAGCTCACCGAAATGGGACAGGAGGGAAAAACTGTTTTTT.